This TCR beta chain stems from a study of T cell responses to AZD1222 COVID-19 vaccine. V lost 4 bases, J lost 4 bases, and 13 bases lay in between. The CDR3 length is 14 residues. Germline-derived CDR1 and CDR2 are SEHNR and FQNEAQ (reference sequence). Only in-frame clones appear in the TCRdb table, and some are missing; sequencing was by immunoSEQ multiplex PCR. The table lists approximately 110,000 clones, around 87% of them singletons. Points from the study as a whole: Only a handful of AZD1222 recipients, more than 5 in all, had baseline seropositivity.

Points on this clone: Its antigen is currently unknown.

This clonotype originated in an adult in good health. The chain combines TRBV7-9 with TRBJ1-2; D is ambiguous. The source material was peripheral blood, sampled on day 0 of AZD1222 vaccination. This chain's CDR3 is CASSSGMSSYGYTF. CDR3 in DNA: TGTGCCAGCAGCTCTGGGATGTCTTCCTATGGCTACACCTTC. The full variable domain, rest sourced from reference TRBV7-9 and TRBJ1-2, is DTGVSQNPRHKITKRGQNVTFRCDPISEHNRLYWYRQTLGQGPEFLTYFQNEAQLEKSRLLSDRFSAERPKGSFSTLEIQRTEQGDSAMYLCASSSGMSSYGYTFGSGTRLTVV.